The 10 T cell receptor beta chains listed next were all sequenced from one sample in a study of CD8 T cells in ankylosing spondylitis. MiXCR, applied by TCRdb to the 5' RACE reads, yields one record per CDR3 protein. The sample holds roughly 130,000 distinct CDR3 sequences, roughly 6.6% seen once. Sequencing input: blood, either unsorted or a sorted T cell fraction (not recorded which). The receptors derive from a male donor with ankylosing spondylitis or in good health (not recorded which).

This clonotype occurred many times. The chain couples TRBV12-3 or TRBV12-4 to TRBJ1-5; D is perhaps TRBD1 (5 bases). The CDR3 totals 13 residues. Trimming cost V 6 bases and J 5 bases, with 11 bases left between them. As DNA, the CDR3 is TGTGCCAGCAGCGGGACCGGCTATCAGCCCCAGCATTTT. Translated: CASSGTGYQPQHF.

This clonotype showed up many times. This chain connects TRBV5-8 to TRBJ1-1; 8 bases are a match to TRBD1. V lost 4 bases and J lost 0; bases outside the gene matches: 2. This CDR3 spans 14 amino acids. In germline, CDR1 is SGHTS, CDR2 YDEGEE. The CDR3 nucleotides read TGTGCCAGCAGCGAGACAGGGGTGAACACTGAAGCTTTCTTT. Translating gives CASSETGVNTEAFF.

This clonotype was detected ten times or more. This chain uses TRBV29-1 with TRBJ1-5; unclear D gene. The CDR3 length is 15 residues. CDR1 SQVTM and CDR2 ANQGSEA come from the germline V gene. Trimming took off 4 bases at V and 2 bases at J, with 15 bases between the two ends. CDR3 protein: CSVVFGPAGNQPQHF. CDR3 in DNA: TGCAGCGTTGTATTCGGACCGGCGGGCAATCAGCCCCAGCATTTT.

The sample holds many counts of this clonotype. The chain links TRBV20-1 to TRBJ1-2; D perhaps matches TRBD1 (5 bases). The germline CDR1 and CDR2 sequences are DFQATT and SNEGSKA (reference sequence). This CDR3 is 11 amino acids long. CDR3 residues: CSPGTNYGYTF. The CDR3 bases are TGCAGCCCAGGGACTAACTATGGCTACACCTTC.

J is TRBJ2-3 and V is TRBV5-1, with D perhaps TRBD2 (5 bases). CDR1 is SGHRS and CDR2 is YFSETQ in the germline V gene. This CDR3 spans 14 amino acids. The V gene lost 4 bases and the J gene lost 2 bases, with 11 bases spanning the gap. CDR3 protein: CASSRAEHTDTQYF. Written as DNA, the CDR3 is TGCGCCAGCAGCCGAGCGGAACACACAGATACGCAGTATTTT.

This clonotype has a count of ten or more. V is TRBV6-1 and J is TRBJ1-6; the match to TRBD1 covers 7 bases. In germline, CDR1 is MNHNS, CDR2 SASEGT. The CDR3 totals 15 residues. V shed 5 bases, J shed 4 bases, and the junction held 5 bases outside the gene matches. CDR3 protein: CASSKGGSYNSPLHF. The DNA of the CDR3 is TGTGCCAGCAGTAAAGGGGGCTCGTATAATTCACCCCTCCACTTT.

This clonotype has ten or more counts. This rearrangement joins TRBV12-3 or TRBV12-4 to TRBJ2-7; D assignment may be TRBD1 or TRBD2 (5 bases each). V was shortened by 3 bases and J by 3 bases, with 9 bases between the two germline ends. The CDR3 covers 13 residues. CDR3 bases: TGTGCCAGCAGTTTCGGGGCTTACTACGAGCAGTACTTC. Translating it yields CASSFGAYYEQYF.

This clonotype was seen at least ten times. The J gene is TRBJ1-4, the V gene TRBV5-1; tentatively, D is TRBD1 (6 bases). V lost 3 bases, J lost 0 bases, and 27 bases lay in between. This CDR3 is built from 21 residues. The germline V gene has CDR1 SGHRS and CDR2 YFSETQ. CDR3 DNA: TGCGCCAGCAGCTATCCCACCGCGAGGGGACAAGGGGATGCAACTAATGAAAAACTGTTTTTT. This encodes CASSYPTARGQGDATNEKLFF.

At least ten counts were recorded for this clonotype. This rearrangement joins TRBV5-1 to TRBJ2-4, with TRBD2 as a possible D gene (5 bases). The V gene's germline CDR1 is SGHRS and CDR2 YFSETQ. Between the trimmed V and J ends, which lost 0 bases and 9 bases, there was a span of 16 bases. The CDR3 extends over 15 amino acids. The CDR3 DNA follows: TGCGCCAGCAGCTTGGAGAAGGGAATAGGAGGCATTCAGTACTTC. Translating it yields CASSLEKGIGGIQYF.

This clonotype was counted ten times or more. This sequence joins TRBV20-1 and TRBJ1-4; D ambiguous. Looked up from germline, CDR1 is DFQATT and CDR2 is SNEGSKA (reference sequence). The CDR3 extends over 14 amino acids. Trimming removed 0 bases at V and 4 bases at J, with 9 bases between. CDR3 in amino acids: CSAREGGFNEKLFF. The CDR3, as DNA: TGCAGTGCTAGAGAGGGAGGGTTTAATGAAAAACTGTTTTTT.